This T cell receptor (beta chain) was retrieved from a study of blood T cells in healthy people across ages. With regard to this clonotype: The junction shows a germline mismatch at one end, possibly a read error.

The CDR3 runs 13 residues. Germline V CDR1 and CDR2: SGHRS, YFSETQ. Alongside a J-beta primer mix, a sample-barcoded 5' primer served in a second PCR lasting 7 to 11 cycles. TCRdb re-analysed the 5' RACE reads in MiXCR, keeping a single row per CDR3 protein. The table has about 800,000 distinct CDR3 sequences, approximately 25% seen once. Separately, the same data were catalogued under a study of T cells of mothers and their children. That work adds: Every mother supplied over 8.5 million TCR beta CDR3 reads and every child some 3 million.

Sample: blood. This chain joins TRBV5-1 and TRBJ2-5; D gene uncertain. The TCR sequence derives from a boy younger than 18 in good health. CDR3 amino acids: CANSLLPRETQYF. Here the CDR3 DNA reads TGCGCCAACAGCTTGCTCCCTCGGGAGACCCAGTACTTC.